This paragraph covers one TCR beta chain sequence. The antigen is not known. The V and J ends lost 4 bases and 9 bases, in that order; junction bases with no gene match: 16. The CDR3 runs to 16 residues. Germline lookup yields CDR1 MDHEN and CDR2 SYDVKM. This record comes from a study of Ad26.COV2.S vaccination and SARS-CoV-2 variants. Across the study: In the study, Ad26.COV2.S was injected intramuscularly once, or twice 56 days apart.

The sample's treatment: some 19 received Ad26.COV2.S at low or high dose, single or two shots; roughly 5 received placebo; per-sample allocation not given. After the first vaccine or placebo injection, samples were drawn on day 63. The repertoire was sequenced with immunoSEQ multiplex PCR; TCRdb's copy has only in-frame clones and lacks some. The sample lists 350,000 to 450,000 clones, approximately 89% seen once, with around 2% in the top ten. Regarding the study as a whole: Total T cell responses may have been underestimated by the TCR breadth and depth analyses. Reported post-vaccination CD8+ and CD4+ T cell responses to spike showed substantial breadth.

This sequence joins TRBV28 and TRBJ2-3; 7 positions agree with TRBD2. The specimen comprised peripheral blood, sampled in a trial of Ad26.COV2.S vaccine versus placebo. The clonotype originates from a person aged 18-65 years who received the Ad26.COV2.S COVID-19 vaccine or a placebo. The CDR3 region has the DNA TGTGCCAGCAGTTCCCCTCGCGGGAGAGGAGGGCGAACGCAGTATTTT. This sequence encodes CASSSPRGRGGRTQYF.